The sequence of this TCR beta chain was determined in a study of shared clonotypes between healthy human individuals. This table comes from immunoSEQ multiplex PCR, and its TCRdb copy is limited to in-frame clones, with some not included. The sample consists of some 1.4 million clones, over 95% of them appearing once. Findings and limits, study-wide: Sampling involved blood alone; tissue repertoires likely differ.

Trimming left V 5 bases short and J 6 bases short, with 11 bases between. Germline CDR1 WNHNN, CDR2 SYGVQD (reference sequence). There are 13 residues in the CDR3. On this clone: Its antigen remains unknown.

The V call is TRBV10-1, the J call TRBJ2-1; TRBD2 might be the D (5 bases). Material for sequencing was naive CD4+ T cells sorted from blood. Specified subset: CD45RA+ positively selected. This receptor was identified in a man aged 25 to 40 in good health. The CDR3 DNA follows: TGCGCCAGCAGTCGAGCCCGGGGCAATGAGCAGTTCTTC. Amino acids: CASSRARGNEQFF.